This TCR beta chain was found in a study of tumor-infiltrating lymphocytes in oesophageal squamous cell carcinoma. Germline V gene lookup returns CDR1 SGHRS and CDR2 YFSETQ. The CDR3 has 15 residues. V lost 4 bases to trimming and J lost 3 bases; unmatched junction nucleotides: 6. TCRdb re-called the PCR reads through MiXCR, storing one row per CDR3 protein. The table shows 15,000 to 20,000 distinct CDR3 sequences, with around two fifths occurring only once. This clonotype has at least ten counts. The sample comprised esophageal tumor tissue. The source is a male donor with esophageal squamous cell carcinoma. The V gene is TRBV5-1, the J gene TRBJ2-1, with TRBD2 matching 8 bases. The CDR3 loop reads CASSIGGAGYNEQFF. The CDR3, as DNA: TGCGCCAGCAGCATCGGGGGGGCAGGCTACAATGAGCAGTTCTTC.